Following are 5 T cell receptor beta chains from one sample sequenced in a study of blood T cell repertoires in COVID-19. TCRdb's copy holds only in-frame clones and misses some; the assay was immunoSEQ multiplex PCR. The sample yields more than 100,000 clones, around 89% seen once. The specimen sequenced was peripheral blood. These receptors originate from a woman in her sixties with COVID-19, enrolled during active disease.

This rearrangement joins TRBV6-5 to TRBJ1-1; D gene ambiguous. This CDR3 contains 13 residues. V shed 2 bases and J shed 6 bases, with 10 bases lying between them. Germline V gene lookup returns CDR1 MNHEY and CDR2 SVGAGI. The CDR3 DNA follows: TGTGCCAGCAGTTACCTAGGGAGGGCTGAAGCTTTCTTT. Translated, it gives CASSYLGRAEAFF.

The chain couples TRBV10-3 to TRBJ1-2; D is unclear. The germline CDR1 and CDR2 sequences are ENHRY and SYGVKD. CDR3 length: 11 amino acids. V lost 4 bases and J 8 bases, leaving 8 bases between the germline ends. CDR3 bases: TGTGCCATCAGTGCGGTCTCGGGCTACACCTTC. Its protein product is CAISAVSGYTF.

This rearrangement joins TRBV15 to TRBJ1-2; 10 bases are shared with TRBD1. Germline V lookup: CDR1 LNHNV, CDR2 YYDKDF (reference sequence). This CDR3 is built from 15 residues. V was clipped by 3 bases and J by 7 bases; unmatched bases: 8. This chain's CDR3 is CATSSLDRGLVGYTF. The DNA for the CDR3 is TGTGCCACCAGCAGCTTGGACAGGGGGTTAGTTGGCTACACCTTC.

The rearrangement joins TRBV7-8 to TRBJ1-4; tentatively, D is TRBD1 (6 bases). Germline V gene data show CDR1 as SGHVS and CDR2 as FQNEAQ. V was pared by 5 bases and J by 10 bases, with 17 bases between. This CDR3 is built from 14 residues. CDR3 nucleotides: TGTGCCAGCAGCCCGGACAGAGTTTCGGGAAAACTGTTTTTT. Protein product: CASSPDRVSGKLFF.

The chain couples TRBV2 to TRBJ1-1, with a tentative D call TRBD1 (5 bases). Germline V gives CDR1 SNHLY, CDR2 FYNNEI. Deletions cut 10 bases from V and 4 bases from J, with 19 bases between. CDR3 length: 14 amino acids. CDR3 protein: CATTRGFQVTEAFF. The CDR3 DNA sequence: TGTGCCACTACACGGGGGTTTCAGGTCACTGAAGCTTTCTTT.